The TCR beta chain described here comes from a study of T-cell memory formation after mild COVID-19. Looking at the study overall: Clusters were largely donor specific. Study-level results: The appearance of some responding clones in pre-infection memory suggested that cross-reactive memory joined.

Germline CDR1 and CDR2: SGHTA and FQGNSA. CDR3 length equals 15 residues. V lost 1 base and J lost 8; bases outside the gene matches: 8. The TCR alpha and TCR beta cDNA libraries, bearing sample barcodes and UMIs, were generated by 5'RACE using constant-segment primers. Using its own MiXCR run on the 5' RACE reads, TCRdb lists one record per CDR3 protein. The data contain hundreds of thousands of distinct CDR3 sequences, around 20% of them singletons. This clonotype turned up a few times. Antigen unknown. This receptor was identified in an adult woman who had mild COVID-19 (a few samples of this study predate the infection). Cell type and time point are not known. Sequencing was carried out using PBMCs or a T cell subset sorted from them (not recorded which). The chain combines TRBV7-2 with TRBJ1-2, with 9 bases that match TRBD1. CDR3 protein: CASSLEGTGSRGYTF. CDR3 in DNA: TGTGCCAGCAGCTTAGAAGGGACAGGGTCTCGAGGCTACACCTTC.